The source of this T cell receptor (beta chain) is a study of T-cell memory formation after mild COVID-19. For the study at large: Largely donor-specific sequence clusters came from two donors.

The CDR3 totals 17 residues. The V end was cut by 0 bases, the J end by 2 bases, with 15 bases between. Germline CDR1 and CDR2: LGHNA and YSLEER. With constant-segment primers, 5'RACE yielded cDNA libraries of TCR alpha and TCR beta that carried sample barcodes and UMIs. TCRdb itself ran the 5' RACE reads through MiXCR, one entry per CDR3 protein. The sample has over 150,000 distinct CDR3 sequences, under 20% seen once. This clonotype turned up a few times. Its antigen is unknown. Broader study findings: Specificity for SARS-CoV-2 was not confirmed among the second-wave clones peaking on day 37.

The chain uses TRBV4-3 and TRBJ2-3; D uncertain. The receptor was derived from a man aged 18 to 30 who had mild COVID-19 (a few samples of this study predate the infection). Cell type and time point are not known. Material for sequencing was PBMCs or a T cell subset sorted from them (not recorded which). CDR3 nucleotide sequence: TGCGCCAGCAGCCAAGATGGCGCATCTCCTTTCACAGATACGCAGTATTTT. As protein: CASSQDGASPFTDTQYF.